This T cell receptor (beta chain) was identified in a study of blood T cell repertoires in COVID-19. Produced via immunoSEQ multiplex PCR; TCRdb's table is partial and in-frame only. The sample lists 90,000 to 120,000 clones, 80% to 85% occurring once. This clone was seen once. CDR1 is KGHSH and CDR2 is LQKENI in the germline V gene. V dropped 0 bases and J dropped 4 bases, with 6 bases sitting between them. The CDR3 runs 14 residues. The source is a human donor in a cohort sampled during active COVID-19. Sequenced: peripheral blood. The genes are TRBV18 and TRBJ2-2; D unresolved. CDR3 amino acids: CASSPPAVTGELFF. CDR3 DNA sequence: TGTGCCAGCTCACCACCGGCAGTCACCGGGGAGCTGTTTTTT.